These 30 T cell receptor beta chains came from one sample sequenced in a study of memory CD4+ T cells and cytomegalovirus serostatus. The sort gate was single viable CD3+CD4+CD8-CD45RO+ cells for memory CD4+ T cells. The protocol was immunoSEQ multiplex PCR, while the TCRdb copy is restricted to in-frame clones and leaves out a portion. The sample lists about 47,000 clones, around 70% seen once, with roughly 1.2% in the top ten. Sequencing used memory CD4+ T cells from blood. These receptors originate from an adult in good health and CMV-seropositive.

The genes are TRBV4-3 and TRBJ1-2; 10 bases are shared with TRBD1. V shed 4 bases, J shed 8 bases, and the junction held 10 bases outside the gene matches. Per germline, CDR1 LGHNA and CDR2 YSLEER. This CDR3 has 15 amino acids. CDR3 DNA sequence: TGCGCCAGCAGCCCCGGGACAGGGGAGGTTAGGGGCTACACCTTC. This sequence encodes CASSPGTGEVRGYTF.

J is TRBJ2-1 and V is TRBV19; 7 nucleotides line up with TRBD2. V shed 4 bases, J shed 6 bases, and the junction held 0 bases outside the gene matches. CDR1 and CDR2 (germline): LNHDA, SQIVND (reference sequence). This CDR3 has 12 amino acids. The chain's CDR3 is CASSTSGNEQFF. The CDR3 region has the DNA TGTGCCAGTAGTACTAGCGGCAATGAGCAGTTCTTC.

A single count supports this clone. V is TRBV21-1 and J is TRBJ2-2; TRBD2 is the table's D call, not checked against the DNA. TRBV21-1 constitutes a pseudogene. CDR3 length equals 16 residues. This CDR3 is CASSKDGREVIGELFF. The CDR3 DNA sequence: TGTGCCAGCAGCAAAGACGGCAGGGAGGTTATCGGGGAGCTGTTTTTT.

The chain recombines TRBV27 with TRBJ1-1; TRBD1 matches at 7 bases. This CDR3 is 13 amino acids long. Trimming removed 4 bases from V and 8 bases from J; junction bases left unmatched: 7. From germline, CDR1 is MNHEY and CDR2 SMNVEV (reference sequence). This CDR3 reads CASSSDGTEEAFF. The CDR3 DNA sequence: TGTGCCAGCAGTTCAGATGGGACAGAAGAAGCTTTCTTT.

This clone was seen once. The J gene is TRBJ2-2, the V gene TRBV4-3, with 12 bases aligning to TRBD2. Per the germline V gene, CDR1 is LGHNA and CDR2 is YSLEER. Trimming cost V 0 bases and J 3 bases; bases outside gene matches: 11. The CDR3 runs to 20 residues. In nucleotides, the CDR3 is TGCGCCAGCAGCCAAGACCTACTAGCGGGGGGCTCCCCGGACACCGGGGAGCTGTTTTTT. Translation: CASSQDLLAGGSPDTGELFF.

A note on this clone: The same CDR3 is also encoded by other DNA sequences in this sample. The chain is built from TRBV29-1 and TRBJ2-7; 9 bases match TRBD1. The J segment lost 1 base and the V segment lost 6 bases, leaving 1 base of the junction unmatched. There are 12 residues in the CDR3. CDR1 is SQVTM, CDR2 ANQGSEA, per germline. In DNA, the CDR3 is TGCAGCGTCGGACAGGGGTCCTACGAGCAGTACTTC. It encodes CSVGQGSYEQYF.

A few counts support this clone. The V gene is TRBV5-1, the J gene TRBJ2-5; D is uncertain. Looked up from germline, CDR1 is SGHRS and CDR2 is YFSETQ. The CDR3 length is 12 residues. V was trimmed by 4 bases and J by 0 bases, leaving 4 bases between them. The CDR3 spells CASSPDQETQYF. In nucleotides, the CDR3 is TGCGCCAGCAGCCCGGACCAAGAGACCCAGTACTTC.

The chain couples TRBV7-2 to TRBJ1-2; no definite D call. Trimming stripped 3 bases from V and 3 bases from J, with 11 bases between. CDR3 length: 14 amino acids. Germline V gene lookup returns CDR1 SGHTA and CDR2 FQGNSA. The CDR3 loop is CASSLEGSDYGYTF. In DNA form, the CDR3 reads TGTGCCAGCAGCTTGGAAGGGAGCGACTATGGCTACACCTTC.

The V call is TRBV29-1, the J call TRBJ2-7; D is possibly TRBD2 (5 bases). CDR3 size: 14 residues. The V gene's germline CDR1 is SQVTM and CDR2 ANQGSEA. Trimming took 5 bases from V and 0 from J, leaving 14 bases between them. CDR3 nucleotide sequence: TGCAGCGTTACGCCGGGATTGAGCTCCTACGAGCAGTACTTC. Amino acid sequence: CSVTPGLSSYEQYF.

The chain joins TRBV25-1 to TRBJ1-3; a weak D match, TRBD1 (5 bases). The CDR3 length is 15 residues. Germline V gene lookup returns CDR1 MGHDK and CDR2 SYGVNS. The V end was cut by 6 bases, the J end by 0 bases, with 12 bases between. Here the CDR3 reads CASRVGGDSGNTIYF. Written as DNA, the CDR3 is TGTGCCAGCAGAGTTGGGGGAGACTCTGGAAACACCATATATTTT. Full variable domain (remainder filled in from reference TRBV25-1 and TRBJ1-3): EADIYQTPRYLVIGTGKKITLECSQTMGHDKMYWYQQDPGMELHLIHYSYGVNSTEKGDLSSESTVSRIRTEHFPLTLESARPSHTSQYLCASRVGGDSGNTIYFGEGSWLTVV.

The V call is TRBV6-5, the J call TRBJ1-2; no reliable D call. CDR1 is MNHEY, CDR2 SVGAGI, per germline. Trimming took off 0 bases at V and 4 bases at J, with 12 bases between the two ends. This CDR3 region has 15 residues. The CDR3 sequence is CASSYSETGPYGYTF. For the CDR3, the DNA is TGTGCCAGCAGTTACTCAGAAACCGGACCCTATGGCTACACCTTC.

This clone was seen only a few times. V is TRBV27 and J is TRBJ2-2, with 13 bases that match TRBD2. CDR3 size: 20 residues. Trimming at V came to 0 bases and at J to 4 bases, leaving 11 bases not matched to a gene. Germline CDR1 reads MNHEY; CDR2 reads SMNVEV (reference sequence). The CDR3: CASSLSGLAGASQVTGELFF. The CDR3 region has the DNA TGTGCCAGCAGTTTATCCGGACTAGCGGGGGCCTCACAGGTCACCGGGGAGCTGTTTTTT.

This chain connects TRBV19 to TRBJ1-2; a weak D match, TRBD1 (5 bases). Germline V gene data show CDR1 as LNHDA and CDR2 as SQIVND (reference sequence). Deletions cut 3 bases from V and 6 bases from J, with 14 bases between. The CDR3 runs 14 residues. The DNA of the CDR3 is TGTGCCAGTAGTATGGTCCGGACACTCAATGGCTACACCTTC. Its protein is CASSMVRTLNGYTF. The variable domain in full, completed from reference TRBV19 and TRBJ1-2, reads DGGITQSPKYLFRKEGQNVTLSCEQNLNHDAMYWYRQDPGQGLRLIYYSQIVNDFQKGDIAEGYSVSREKKESFPLTVTSAQKNPTAFYLCASSMVRTLNGYTFGSGTRLTVV.

The chain uses TRBV9 and TRBJ1-2; D is unclear. The CDR3 has 14 residues. V dropped 5 bases and J dropped 0 bases, with 11 bases sitting between them. The germline V gene has CDR1 SGDLS and CDR2 YYNGEE. The CDR3, as DNA: TGTGCCAGCAGAGACCGACTCACTAACTATGGCTACACCTTC. This translates into CASRDRLTNYGYTF.

This clone has just one count. A much bigger clone sits one base away, suggesting this may be a read error. This sequence joins TRBV7-2 and TRBJ1-5; tentative D call: TRBD1 (6 bases). CDR1 and CDR2 from the germline V gene are SGHTA and FQGNSA. Trimming pared 1 base from V and 6 bases from J, leaving 7 bases between. This CDR3 is 13 amino acids long. Here the CDR3 reads CASSLEGGQPQHF. The CDR3 nucleotides are TGTGCCAGCAGCTTAGAGGGGGGTCAGCCCCAGCATTTT.

The chain couples TRBV19 to TRBJ1-4; TRBD1 might be the D (5 bases). Deletions cut 7 bases from V and 6 bases from J, with 12 bases between. From germline, CDR1 is LNHDA and CDR2 SQIVND (reference sequence). The CDR3 sequence is 13 residues long. In DNA form, the CDR3 reads TGTGCCAGTACGGCAGGGTATGATGAAAAACTGTTTTTT. Translation gives CASTAGYDEKLFF.

The chain joins TRBV4-3 to TRBJ1-5; TRBD1 aligns across 11 bases. This CDR3 spans 16 amino acids. The V gene's germline CDR1 is LGHNA and CDR2 YSLEER. The J segment lost 3 bases and the V segment lost 1 base, leaving 2 bases of the junction unmatched. The CDR3, as DNA: TGCGCCAGCAGCCAAGGGACAGGGGGCTACAATCAGCCCCAGCATTTT. Translating it yields CASSQGTGGYNQPQHF.

This chain uses TRBV5-1 with TRBJ1-3; D uncertain. Germline CDR1 reads SGHRS; CDR2 reads YFSETQ. V dropped 5 bases and J dropped 2 bases, with 8 bases sitting between them. This CDR3 has 13 residues. CDR3: CASRESPGNTIYF. CDR3 bases: TGCGCCAGCAGGGAGTCACCTGGAAACACCATATATTTT.

The V gene is TRBV4-3, the J gene TRBJ1-3; TRBD1 agrees at 11 bases. Germline loops: CDR1 LGHNA, CDR2 YSLEER. The CDR3 covers 14 residues. The ends lost 4 bases at V and 8 bases at J; junction bases unmatched: 4. Here the CDR3 DNA reads TGCGCCAGCAGCCGAGGACAGGGGGCTGACACCATATATTTT. Amino acid sequence: CASSRGQGADTIYF.

V gene TRBV7-9 combines with J gene TRBJ2-5, with 9 bases aligning to TRBD1. Germline values: CDR1 SEHNR, CDR2 FQNEAQ (reference sequence). V dropped 5 bases and J dropped 4; count of bases not matched to a gene: 8. The CDR3 extends over 15 amino acids. CDR3 protein: CASSQGTGRGETQYF. The CDR3 DNA sequence: TGTGCCAGCAGCCAGGGGACAGGGCGGGGAGAGACCCAGTACTTC.

The chain employs TRBV4-2 and TRBJ1-3, with TRBD1 identical over 10 bases. The ends lost 3 bases at V and 10 bases at J; junction bases unmatched: 15. Germline CDR1 reads LGHNA; CDR2 reads YNFKEQ. This CDR3 has 17 amino acids. DNA of the CDR3: TGTGCCAGCAGCCAGGAGTGGATCGGGACAGGGGAAGGAACCATATATTTT. This codes for CASSQEWIGTGEGTIYF.

This clone came up a few times. The gene calls are TRBV5-1 and TRBJ2-5; 14 bases align to TRBD2. This CDR3 comprises 17 residues. V lost 1 base and J lost 4; bases outside the gene matches: 6. Germline CDR1 reads SGHRS; CDR2 reads YFSETQ. The CDR3 spells CASSLLGTSGGGETQYF. CDR3 nucleotides: TGCGCCAGCAGCTTGCTGGGGACTAGCGGGGGAGGAGAGACCCAGTACTTC.

J is TRBJ2-6 and V is TRBV7-2; either TRBD1 or TRBD2 may supply D (5 bases each). The CDR3 totals 17 residues. Germline V gene sequence: CDR1 SGHTA, CDR2 FQGNSA. Trimming took 1 base from V and 0 from J, leaving 10 bases between them. CDR3 in amino acids: CASSLVGRLSGANVLTF. In nucleotides, the CDR3 is TGTGCCAGCAGCTTAGTGGGACGGCTCTCTGGGGCCAACGTCCTGACTTTC.

J is TRBJ1-5 and V is TRBV4-1; D uncertain. V lost 0 bases and J 5 bases, leaving 5 bases between the germline ends. The CDR3 sequence is 13 residues long. Looked up from germline, CDR1 is MGHRA and CDR2 is YSYEKL. CDR3 DNA: TGCGCCAGCAGCCAAGATCCCTATCAGCCCCAGCATTTT. Residues: CASSQDPYQPQHF.

This clone has a handful of counts. Other nucleotide sequences from this sample produce the same CDR3. This chain uses TRBV29-1 with TRBJ1-1; possibly TRBD1 for D (5 bases). Germline V lookup: CDR1 SQVTM, CDR2 ANQGSEA. The CDR3 extends over 15 amino acids. Trimming removed 3 bases at V and 2 bases at J, with 16 bases between. The CDR3 reads CSVEDPGQPNTEAFF. In DNA form, the CDR3 reads TGCAGCGTTGAGGATCCGGGGCAGCCAAACACTGAAGCTTTCTTT.

The chain recombines TRBV7-9 with TRBJ2-5; 9 bases are a match to TRBD1. The CDR3 runs 14 residues. Germline CDR1 reads SEHNR; CDR2 reads FQNEAQ (reference sequence). The V and J ends lost 4 bases and 3 bases, in that order; junction bases with no gene match: 3. The CDR3 coding sequence is TGTGCCAGCAGCTACAGGACAGGGGAAGAGACCCAGTACTTC. It is translated as CASSYRTGEETQYF.

CDR3 coding DNA: TGTGCCAGCAGGGGGGACGCCGCCGAGACCCAGTACTTC. Protein product: CASRGDAAETQYF. The genes are TRBV2 and TRBJ2-5; perhaps D is TRBD1 or TRBD2 (5 bases each). The ends were cut back, 6 bases at V and 5 bases at J, with 13 bases in the middle. Germline V gene lookup returns CDR1 SNHLY and CDR2 FYNNEI. CDR3 length: 13 amino acids.

V usage is TRBV6-5 and J usage is TRBJ2-1, with D unclear. V was pared by 6 bases and J by 9 bases, with 9 bases between. CDR1 is MNHEY, CDR2 SVGAGI, per germline. The CDR3 covers 11 residues. The CDR3 region is CASSRASEQFF. The CDR3 DNA is TGTGCCAGCAGCCGGGCGTCTGAGCAGTTCTTC.

The rearrangement links TRBV7-2 to TRBJ1-2; 7 bases are shared with TRBD1. The CDR3 totals 15 residues. Germline CDR1 SGHTA, CDR2 FQGNSA. Trimming cost V 5 bases and J 4 bases; bases outside gene matches: 10. Here the CDR3 reads CASSPGQPTVYGYTF. CDR3 in DNA: TGTGCCAGCAGCCCGGGACAGCCTACCGTCTATGGCTACACCTTC.

The gene calls are TRBV5-1 and TRBJ2-2, with D unclear. The germline V gene encodes CDR1 SGHRS and CDR2 YFSETQ. The V and J ends lost 1 base and 3 bases respectively, with 4 bases between them. The CDR3 length is 13 residues. CDR3 protein: CASSLSYTGELFF. CDR3 in DNA: TGCGCCAGCAGCTTGAGTTACACCGGGGAGCTGTTTTTT.